The clone carrying this T cell receptor beta chain was observed many times. The sample comes from a study of neurological immune-mediated disorders. As to time point: longitudinal time-point 2. TCRdb processed the 5' RACE reads anew with MiXCR; each CDR3 protein has one entry. The sample includes over 75,000 distinct CDR3 sequences, about 5% seen only once; the top ten take 7.9%. The clonotype comes from a woman aged 55 to 70 with multiple sclerosis. The specimen sequenced was PBMCs.

As DNA, the CDR3 is TGCGCCAGCAGCTTGGGGGACAGACGCGACGAGCAGTACTTC. This translates into CASSLGDRRDEQYF. This chain links TRBV5-1 with TRBJ2-7, with TRBD1 identical over 7 bases. The V gene's germline CDR1 is SGHRS and CDR2 YFSETQ. The V gene end was trimmed by 0 bases and the J gene end by 5 bases; junction bases not matched to a gene: 5. The CDR3 totals 14 residues.